This T cell receptor (beta chain) was sequenced in a study of blood T cell repertoires in COVID-19. Study information: COVID-19 samples, acute and convalescent, were from the United States, Italy and Spain. PBMCs, B-cell-depleted T cells, or T cells provided the cDNA or gDNA that made up the material.

Trimming took 7 bases from V and 4 from J, leaving 12 bases between them. Germline-derived CDR1 and CDR2 are LNHNV and YYDKDF (reference sequence). The CDR3 contains 13 residues. Per the original data handling: Estimates of nucleated cell counts were drawn from the amplification of reference gene primers. The repertoire was sequenced with immunoSEQ multiplex PCR; TCRdb's copy has only in-frame clones and lacks some. D and trimming come from the DNA, and the V and J calls and clone size come from that table. The repertoire holds about 140,000 clones, over 60% seen once, with around 4.2% in the top ten.

This clonotype originated in a woman at least 80 years old with active or convalescent COVID-19. Sequencing was carried out using peripheral blood. The chain is built from TRBV15 and TRBJ2-3; possible D gene TRBD2, 6 bases. The CDR3 DNA sequence: TGTGCCACCAAGGAGACTAGGTCAGATACGCAGTATTTT. Translated: CATKETRSDTQYF. Together with reference TRBV15 and TRBJ2-3, the CDR3 gives the full variable domain: DAMVIQNPRYQVTQFGKPVTLSCSQTLNHNVMYWYQQKSSQAPKLLFHYYDKDFNNEADTPDNFQSRRPNTSFCFLDIRSPGLGDTAMYLCATKETRSDTQYFGPGTRLTVL.